Only a few counts were recorded for the clone carrying this T cell receptor (beta chain). These data originate in a study of blood T cell repertoires in COVID-19. Profiling relied on immunoSEQ multiplex PCR, and the TCRdb table lists in-frame clones only, not all of them. This repertoire shows 150,000 to 200,000 clones, about four fifths found once; its top ten account for approximately 4%. The receptor comes from a woman between 50 and 59 years old in a cohort exposed to, infected with or recovered from COVID-19 (not recorded which). Sequencing was carried out using PBMCs or T cells enriched from blood (not recorded which).

The CDR3 region is CASSQDRGGEGETQYF. CDR3 DNA sequence: TGTGCCAGCAGCCAAGATAGAGGGGGAGAAGGGGAGACCCAGTACTTC. This rearrangement joins TRBV3-1 (or the pseudogene TRBV3-2) to TRBJ2-5; D possibly corresponds to TRBD1 (6 bases). Germline V gene lookup returns CDR1 LGHDT and CDR2 YNNKEL (reference sequence). Trimming left V 0 bases short and J 5 bases short, with 16 bases between. The CDR3 is 16 amino acids.